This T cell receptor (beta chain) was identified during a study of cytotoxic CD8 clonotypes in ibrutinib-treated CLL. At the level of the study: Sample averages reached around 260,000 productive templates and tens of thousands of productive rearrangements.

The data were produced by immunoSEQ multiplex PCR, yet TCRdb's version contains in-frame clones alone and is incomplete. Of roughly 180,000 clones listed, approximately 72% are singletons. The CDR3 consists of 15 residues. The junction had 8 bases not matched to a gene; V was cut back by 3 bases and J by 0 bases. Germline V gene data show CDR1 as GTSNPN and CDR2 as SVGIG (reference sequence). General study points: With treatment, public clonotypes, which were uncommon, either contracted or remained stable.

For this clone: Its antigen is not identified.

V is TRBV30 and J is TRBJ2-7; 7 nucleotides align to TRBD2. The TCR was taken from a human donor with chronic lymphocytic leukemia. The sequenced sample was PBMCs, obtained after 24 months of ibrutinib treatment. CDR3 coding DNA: TGTGCCTGGAGGGGAGGGACCGCAGTCTCCTACGAGCAGTACTTC. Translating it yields CAWRGGTAVSYEQYF.